The 18 T cell receptor beta chains given below trace back to one sample, sequenced in a study of blood T cells in healthy people across ages (dated by TCRdb to between 2015 and 2016). Library creation used 5' RACE. Sequencing was performed on an Illumina HiSeq 2500. A second 7 to 11 cycle PCR used a sample-barcoded 5' primer and a J-beta primer mix. TCRdb applied fastp at Q25 and MiXCR to the public reads, then kept only in-frame beta chains. Every CDR3 protein is listed once, alongside the most common genes and DNA of its rows. Here the sample has about 730,000 distinct CDR3 sequences; roughly 44% occur a single time. The biggest ten clones account for less than 25% of the sample. The sequenced sample was blood. These receptors came from a woman in her fifties or sixties in good health.

This clonotype was observed a single time. The genes are TRBV18 and TRBJ2-7; D is possibly TRBD1 (6 bases). Per germline, CDR1 KGHSH and CDR2 LQKENI. There are 15 residues in the CDR3. Trimming pared 3 bases from V and 7 bases from J, leaving 19 bases between. CDR3 amino acids: CASSPLRTEYNEQYF. The DNA for the CDR3 is TGTGCCAGCTCACCCCTCCGGACAGAGTACAATGAGCAGTACTTC.

V usage is TRBV6-5 and J usage is TRBJ2-3, with unresolved D. The CDR3 extends over 14 amino acids. With 3 bases removed from V and 4 bases from J, the gap between germline ends came to 11 bases. The V gene's germline CDR1 is MNHEY and CDR2 SVGAGI. DNA for the CDR3: TGTGCCAGCAGTTATTTGATTAGCTCAGATACGCAGTATTTT. Its translation: CASSYLISSDTQYF.

As for this clonotype: With a much larger clone just one base away, this may be a read error. V usage is TRBV2 and J usage is TRBJ2-1; weak D call: TRBD1 (5 bases). The length of the CDR3 is 14 residues. Per germline, CDR1 SNHLY and CDR2 FYNNEI. V gave up 7 bases and J gave up 9 bases, with 19 bases separating them. CDR3 DNA sequence: TGTGCCAGCACCCAGGGTAGTCGCTCCGGTGAGCAGTTCTTC. Protein product: CASTQGSRSGEQFF.

The chain is built from TRBV5-1 and TRBJ2-5; no definite D call. The CDR3 has 15 amino acids. Germline assignment: CDR1 SGHRS and CDR2 YFSETQ. Trimming stripped 2 bases from V and 1 base from J, with 12 bases between. CDR3 sequence (DNA): TGCGCCAGCAGCTTCACGGACCGGACCCAAGAGACCCAGTACTTC. Protein: CASSFTDRTQETQYF. Drawing the rest from reference TRBV5-1 and TRBJ2-5, the complete variable domain is KAGVTQTPRYLIKTRGQQVTLSCSPISGHRSVSWYQQTPGQGLQFLFEYFSETQRNKGNFPGRFSGRQFSNSRSEMNVSTLELGDSALYLCASSFTDRTQETQYFGPGTRLLVL.

The chain uses TRBV28 and TRBJ2-5, with D possibly TRBD2 on 7 matching bases. The J call is doubtful: the DNA matches TRBJ2-7 better. CDR3 size: 18 residues. The V gene's germline CDR1 is MDHEN and CDR2 SYDVKM. The CDR3 DNA follows: TGTGCCAGCCGATCTTTCTCTGTAACAGGGAGGGGAGCCTACGAGCAGTACTTC. It is translated as CASRSFSVTGRGAYEQYF.

This clonotype has only a few counts. CDR3 residues: CAISEGDRIYNEQFF. DNA of the CDR3: TGTGCCATCAGTGAAGGGGACAGGATCTACAATGAGCAGTTCTTC. This chain joins TRBV10-3 and TRBJ2-1; 8 positions agree with TRBD1. CDR1 and CDR2 from the germline V gene are ENHRY and SYGVKD. The junction had 4 bases not matched to a gene; V was cut back by 3 bases and J by 3 bases. This CDR3 has 15 residues.

The chain employs TRBV29-1 and TRBJ1-1, with 9 bases lining up with TRBD1. Germline V gene data show CDR1 as SQVTM and CDR2 as ANQGSEA. This CDR3 contains 13 residues. V lost 6 bases to trimming and J lost 4 bases; unmatched junction nucleotides: 6. For the CDR3, the DNA is TGCAGCGTCGCCACAGGGGGCGGCACTGAAGCTTTCTTT. Its protein is CSVATGGGTEAFF.

The table lists this clonotype with a few counts. The chain employs TRBV5-1 and TRBJ1-5; TRBD1 matches 8 bases. V shed 3 bases, J shed 3 bases, and the junction held 5 bases outside the gene matches. CDR1 and CDR2 from the germline V gene are SGHRS and YFSETQ. CDR3 size: 15 residues. CDR3 nucleotide sequence: TGCGCCAGCAGCTCAACAGGGGGTGCCAATCAGCCCCAGCATTTT. It codes for CASSSTGGANQPQHF. Using reference TRBV5-1 and TRBJ1-5 for the parts outside the CDR3, the full variable domain is KAGVTQTPRYLIKTRGQQVTLSCSPISGHRSVSWYQQTPGQGLQFLFEYFSETQRNKGNFPGRFSGRQFSNSRSEMNVSTLELGDSALYLCASSSTGGANQPQHFGDGTRLSIL.

V gene TRBV21-1 combines with J gene TRBJ1-2. TRBV21-1 is given as a pseudogene. This CDR3 spans 15 amino acids. The CDR3 protein is CASSKALGANYGYTF. The CDR3 nucleotides are TGTGCCAGCAGCAAAGCTCTAGGAGCTAACTATGGCTACACCTTC.

The rearrangement uses TRBV9 and TRBJ2-1, with D perhaps given as TRBD1 or TRBD2 (5 bases each). V was trimmed by 1 base and J by 6 bases, leaving 23 bases between them. Germline V gene sequence: CDR1 SGDLS, CDR2 YYNGEE. The CDR3 sequence is 18 residues long. CDR3 bases: TGTGCCAGCAGCGTAACGGTTGACTCGACATCGGGACCCAATGAGCAGTTCTTC. Protein: CASSVTVDSTSGPNEQFF.

In its sample, this clonotype was seen many times. V and J are TRBV4-3 and TRBJ2-7, with TRBD2 matching 8 bases. The CDR3 length is 14 residues. V trimming: 0 bases; J trimming: 5 bases; junction bases outside the gene matches: 3. The V gene's germline CDR1 is LGHNA and CDR2 YSLEER. The CDR3 is CASSQDGRAHEQYF. CDR3 sequence (DNA): TGCGCCAGCAGCCAAGACGGGAGGGCCCACGAGCAGTACTTC.

This clonotype was counted between two and nine times. The CDR3 sequence: CASSQDGGQVYNEQFF. The CDR3 DNA sequence: TGTGCCAGCAGCCAAGATGGAGGACAGGTTTACAATGAGCAGTTCTTC. The rearrangement uses TRBV14 and TRBJ2-1; TRBD1 matches at 7 bases. The trim removed 0 bases at V and 4 bases at J, leaving 6 bases unmatched. The CDR3 covers 16 residues. Germline V gives CDR1 SGHDN, CDR2 FVKESK.

The rearrangement uses TRBV7-2 and TRBJ2-7; 7 positions agree with TRBD1. The V segment lost 6 bases and the J segment 2 bases; nucleotides outside the gene matches: 4. The CDR3 spans 13 residues. Germline values: CDR1 SGHTA, CDR2 FQGNSA. In DNA form, the CDR3 reads TGTGCCAGCAGAGACGGACAGGCCTACGAGCAGTACTTC. This codes for CASRDGQAYEQYF.

This chain connects TRBV20-1 to TRBJ1-4; TRBD1 aligns across 10 bases. Germline CDR1 is DFQATT and CDR2 is SNEGSKA (reference sequence). The CDR3 is 17 amino acids. The trim removed 3 bases at V and 6 bases at J, leaving 13 bases unmatched. The CDR3 nucleotides are TGCAGTGCTAGCCCCCGGGACAGGGGCTTCCGTTATGAAAAACTGTTTTTT. Residues: CSASPRDRGFRYEKLFF.

There are a few counts of this clonotype. The chain is built from TRBV29-1 and TRBJ1-2, with D possibly TRBD1 on 6 matching bases. CDR3 length: 12 residues. Germline V gene lookup returns CDR1 SQVTM and CDR2 ANQGSEA. Trimming cost V 7 bases and J 8 bases, with 17 bases left between them. CDR3 sequence: CSGDTGISGYTF. The CDR3 region has the DNA TGCAGCGGGGACACCGGCATTAGCGGCTACACCTTC.

This chain connects TRBV15 to TRBJ2-6, with D unresolved. CDR3 size: 16 residues. Germline V gene sequence: CDR1 LNHNV, CDR2 YYDKDF (reference sequence). Trimming removed 3 bases at V and 0 bases at J, with 9 bases between. In DNA, the CDR3 is TGTGCCACCAGCAGGCATGGAAACTCTGGGGCCAACGTCCTGACTTTC. Translating gives CATSRHGNSGANVLTF.

This chain uses TRBV28 with TRBJ2-3; TRBD2 agrees at 10 bases. Germline CDR1 and CDR2: MDHEN and SYDVKM. This CDR3 has 18 residues. V dropped 6 bases and J dropped 1; count of bases not matched to a gene: 13. Written as DNA, the CDR3 is TGTGCCAGCAGCCAGACTAGCGGGCTGATGCTAGGCACAGATACGCAGTATTTT. Amino acids: CASSQTSGLMLGTDTQYF.

The CDR3 loop reads CASSYRHGTADLSQETQYF. The DNA for the CDR3 is TGTGCCAGCAGTTACAGGCACGGGACAGCCGATCTTAGCCAAGAGACCCAGTACTTC. The chain joins TRBV6-5 to TRBJ2-5; 7 bases agree with TRBD1. The CDR3 has 19 residues. The trim removed 2 bases at V and 1 base at J, leaving 16 bases unmatched. Germline CDR1 and CDR2: MNHEY and SVGAGI.